The 2 T cell receptor beta chains in this list originate from one sample, sequenced in a study of spatial heterogeneity in lung cancer. Time point of the sample: blood at routine non-recurrence follow-up after resection. Extraction of whole RNA from tumor, nontumor lung or frozen PBMC preceded unsorted sequencing. TCRdb re-called the 5' RACE reads with MiXCR, one entry per CDR3 protein. The profile shows around 110,000 distinct CDR3 sequences, 9.5% to 15% of them singletons. Material: PBMCs, obtained at follow-up. The receptors were sampled from a male donor with early-stage non-small cell lung cancer.

This clonotype was counted ten times or more. The chain has TRBV2 and TRBJ1-6; perhaps TRBD1 as D (6 bases). Trimming removed 5 bases from V and 7 bases from J, with 9 bases in between. This CDR3 is built from 13 residues. CDR1 is SNHLY, CDR2 FYNNEI, per germline. The CDR3 sequence is CASSRTGNSPLHF. As DNA, the CDR3 is TGTGCCAGCAGTCGAACAGGGAATTCACCCCTCCACTTT. The full variable domain, completed using reference TRBV2 and TRBJ1-6, is EPEVTQTPSHQVTQMGQEVILRCVPISNHLYFYWYRQILGQKVEFLVSFYNNEISEKSEIFDDQFSVERPDGSNFTLKIRSTKLEDSAMYFCASSRTGNSPLHFGNGTRLTVT.

This clonotype came up a few times. V and J are TRBV9 and TRBJ2-1, with D hard to call. The CDR3 spans 15 residues. Germline V gene data show CDR1 as SGDLS and CDR2 as YYNGEE. The V gene lost 0 bases and the J gene lost 2 bases, with 9 bases spanning the gap. DNA for the CDR3: TGTGCCAGCAGCGTAGACGGCGCGACCTACAATGAGCAGTTCTTC. This codes for CASSVDGATYNEQFF.